One sample yielded the 19 T cell receptor beta chains listed below, sequenced in a study of cytomegalovirus exposure and HLA in healthy donors. Sequenced by immunoSEQ multiplex PCR; TCRdb stores in-frame clones only, minus some. The sample lists roughly 300,000 clones; around 86% were seen once. Sequencing input: PBMCs. The receptors were gathered from a woman between 18 and 29 years old in good health and CMV-seronegative.

This clone was seen only a few times. This chain uses TRBV16 with TRBJ1-2, with 10 bases aligning to TRBD1. V shed 3 bases, J shed 8 bases, and the junction held 6 bases outside the gene matches. This CDR3 has 14 residues. The V gene's germline CDR1 is KGHSY and CDR2 FQNENV. CDR3 DNA sequence: TGTGCCAGCAGCCAGGGGACAGGGGCGACCGGCTACACCTTC. Amino acid sequence: CASSQGTGATGYTF.

The V call is TRBV28, the J call TRBJ1-3; D is ambiguous. This CDR3 has 14 residues. V dropped 2 bases and J dropped 1 base, with 6 bases sitting between them. Germline V gene lookup returns CDR1 MDHEN and CDR2 SYDVKM. The CDR3 DNA is TGTGCCAGCAGTTTAACCCGGTCTGGAAACACCATATATTTT. Protein sequence: CASSLTRSGNTIYF.

The J gene is TRBJ2-7, the V gene TRBV11-2; TRBD1 agrees at 7 bases. The CDR3 consists of 15 residues. V gave up 3 bases and J gave up 0 bases; unmatched junction bases: 5. CDR1 is SGHAT and CDR2 is FQNNGV in the germline V gene. The CDR3 DNA reads TGTGCCAGCAGCTTGGGGACAGAGTACTCCTACGAGCAGTACTTC. Its protein is CASSLGTEYSYEQYF.

Only one count was recorded for this clone. The chain recombines TRBV6-5 with TRBJ1-2, with 7 bases matching TRBD1. Losses at the gene ends were 0 bases for V and 7 bases for J; bases not matched to a gene: 2. The CDR3 loop spans 13 amino acids. The germline gives CDR1 MNHEY, CDR2 SVGAGI. The CDR3 spells CASSYSTGIGYTF. The CDR3 DNA reads TGTGCCAGCAGTTACTCGACAGGGATTGGCTACACCTTC.

The table lists this clone with a few counts. The CDR3 protein is CASSYGQGESYEQYF. The CDR3 nucleotides are TGTGCCAGCAGTTACGGACAGGGAGAATCCTACGAGCAGTACTTC. V usage is TRBV6-5 and J usage is TRBJ2-7, with TRBD1 matching over 8 bases. The CDR3 runs 15 residues. Trimming at V came to 2 bases and at J to 1 base, leaving 4 bases not matched to a gene. Germline values: CDR1 MNHEY, CDR2 SVGAGI.

This chain links TRBV9 with TRBJ2-7, with 7 bases lining up with TRBD2. Germline loops: CDR1 SGDLS, CDR2 YYNGEE. V was clipped by 0 bases and J by 2 bases; unmatched bases: 2. This CDR3 has 14 amino acids. The CDR3 spells CASSVGEGPYEQYF. The CDR3 DNA reads as TGTGCCAGCAGCGTAGGGGAGGGACCCTACGAGCAGTACTTC.

The genes are TRBV18 and TRBJ2-7, with D possibly TRBD2 on 6 matching bases. CDR1 is KGHSH and CDR2 is LQKENI in the germline V gene. The CDR3 is 14 amino acids. Between the trimmed V and J ends, which lost 1 base and 1 base, there was a span of 8 bases. CDR3 nucleotides: TGTGCCAGCTCACCACGGGGGGTATCCTACGAGCAGTACTTC. This translates into CASSPRGVSYEQYF.

Concerning this clone itself: Other DNA sequences in this specimen translate into the identical CDR3. V and J are TRBV5-1 and TRBJ1-1, with 11 nucleotides matching TRBD1. This CDR3 has 14 amino acids. With V trimmed by 4 bases and J by 4 bases, 3 bases remained unmatched. Germline V lookup: CDR1 SGHRS, CDR2 YFSETQ. The CDR3 coding sequence is TGCGCCAGCAGCGCGGGGACAGGGGGCACTGAAGCTTTCTTT. This sequence encodes CASSAGTGGTEAFF.

The CDR3 bases are TGTGCCACCAGCAAGGACAGGGGCGGGTACGAGCAGTACTTC. It specifies CATSKDRGGYEQYF. The chain carries TRBV15 and TRBJ2-7; TRBD1 matches at 9 bases. V was pared by 4 bases and J by 4 bases, with 5 bases of the junction left unmatched. The CDR3 length is 14 residues. Per germline, CDR1 LNHNV and CDR2 YYDKDF (reference sequence).

The chain employs TRBV6-4 and TRBJ2-1; TRBD2 is a possible D gene (6 bases). CDR1 is MRHNA and CDR2 is SNTAGT in the germline V gene. The CDR3 extends over 17 amino acids. Trimming left V 1 base short and J 3 bases short, with 16 bases between. The CDR3, as DNA: TGTGCCAGCAGTGACTGGGGGGACCCCAGCGTCTACAATGAGCAGTTCTTC. Amino acids: CASSDWGDPSVYNEQFF.

The chain uses TRBV4-3 and TRBJ1-1; D call uncertain. V lost 2 bases and J 1 base, leaving 14 bases between the germline ends. The CDR3 is made up of 16 amino acids. Germline V lookup: CDR1 LGHNA, CDR2 YSLEER. The CDR3 here is CASSQNLNSGNTEAFF. In nucleotides, the CDR3 is TGCGCCAGCAGCCAAAATCTAAACTCAGGGAACACTGAAGCTTTCTTT.

The chain has TRBV6-6 and TRBJ2-2; 9 bases fit TRBD1. Germline V gene sequence: CDR1 MNHNY, CDR2 SVGAGI (reference sequence). This CDR3 is 15 amino acids long. V lost 5 bases to trimming and J lost 3 bases; unmatched junction nucleotides: 4. The DNA of the CDR3 is TGTGCCAGCAGTAACCGGGACAGGGACACCGGGGAGCTGTTTTTT. It yields the protein CASSNRDRDTGELFF.

The chain has TRBV7-9 and TRBJ2-3; 12 bases map to TRBD1. This CDR3 has 16 residues. CDR1 is SEHNR, CDR2 FQNEAQ, per germline (reference sequence). J lost 9 bases, V lost 2 bases, and 9 bases had no gene match. CDR3 nucleotides: TGTGCCAGCAGCTTACCGGGACAGGGGGCCCAGCTGACGCAGTATTTT. Protein product: CASSLPGQGAQLTQYF.

This clone was found once. The genes are TRBV15 and TRBJ1-1; unclear D gene. Looked up from germline, CDR1 is LNHNV and CDR2 is YYDKDF (reference sequence). Between the trimmed V and J ends, which lost 0 bases and 4 bases, there was a span of 15 bases. The CDR3 contains 16 residues. The CDR3 here is CATSRDRGQDPTEAFF. In DNA, the CDR3 is TGTGCCACCAGCAGAGATAGAGGGCAGGATCCCACTGAAGCTTTCTTT.

The gene calls are TRBV4-1 and TRBJ1-5; the D gene is possibly TRBD1 (5 bases). Looked up from germline, CDR1 is MGHRA and CDR2 is YSYEKL. The V gene lost 0 bases and the J gene lost 4 bases, with 19 bases spanning the gap. The CDR3 is 18 residues long. The CDR3 reads CASSQDSERTPGNQPQHF. CDR3 in DNA: TGCGCCAGCAGCCAAGATTCCGAGAGGACCCCAGGGAATCAGCCCCAGCATTTT.

The V gene is TRBV29-1, the J gene TRBJ2-7, with 8 bases matching TRBD2. The ends lost 4 bases at V and 5 bases at J; junction bases unmatched: 4. The CDR3 loop spans 12 amino acids. Germline V lookup: CDR1 SQVTM, CDR2 ANQGSEA. CDR3 amino acids: CSVGEREHEQYF. The CDR3 nucleotides are TGCAGCGTTGGGGAGCGGGAGCACGAGCAGTACTTC.

The DNA for the CDR3 is TGTGCCAGCAGCTGGGGACAGGGGCCTTCCTACGAGCAGTACTTC. It is translated as CASSWGQGPSYEQYF. The genes are TRBV7-8 and TRBJ2-7, with TRBD1 identical over 10 bases. V gave up 4 bases and J gave up 1 base; unmatched junction bases: 4. CDR3 length: 15 amino acids. Germline CDR1 is SGHVS and CDR2 is FQNEAQ. The full variable domain, completed using reference TRBV7-8 and TRBJ2-7, is GAGVSQSPRYKVAKRGQDVALRCDPISGHVSLFWYQQALGQGPEFLTYFQNEAQLDKSGLPSDRFFAERPEGSVSTLKIQRTQQEDSAVYLCASSWGQGPSYEQYFGPGTRLTVT.

This chain links TRBV19 with TRBJ2-1; possibly TRBD2 for D (5 bases). CDR1 LNHDA and CDR2 SQIVND come from the germline V gene (reference sequence). CDR3 length equals 12 residues. With 4 bases removed from V and 8 bases from J, the gap between germline ends came to 9 bases. In DNA, the CDR3 is TGTGCCAGTAGTACAAGCGGCGATGAGCAGTTCTTC. Encoded protein: CASSTSGDEQFF. Supplemented by reference TRBV19 and TRBJ2-1, the full variable domain reads DGGITQSPKYLFRKEGQNVTLSCEQNLNHDAMYWYRQDPGQGLRLIYYSQIVNDFQKGDIAEGYSVSREKKESFPLTVTSAQKNPTAFYLCASSTSGDEQFFGPGTRLTVL.

The CDR3 region has the DNA TGTGCCAGCAGCCACCCCTACGGGAGGAGCTCCTACGAGCAGTACTTC. Translating gives CASSHPYGRSSYEQYF. J is TRBJ2-7 and V is TRBV7-9; the match to TRBD2 covers 7 bases. Trimming removed 5 bases from V and 0 bases from J; junction bases left unmatched: 10. This CDR3 has 16 residues. Germline V gene lookup returns CDR1 SEHNR and CDR2 FQNEAQ (reference sequence).